One and the same sample provided the 24 T cell receptor beta chains below, sequenced in a study of CD8 T cells in Susac syndrome. When the RNA was reverse transcribed, random hexamers were used with an input of about 0.5 to 1 ug. Each CDR3 protein is one row after TCRdb ran MiXCR on the immunoSEQ multiplex PCR reads. Here the sample spans 15,000 to 20,000 distinct CDR3 sequences, roughly 96% being singletons. Source material: CD8+ T cells from PBMCs. These receptors were taken from a human donor in good health.

The V and J genes are TRBV7-9 and TRBJ2-7; 8 bases are shared with TRBD1. Germline CDR1 and CDR2: SEHNR and FQNEAQ (reference sequence). The J segment lost 0 bases and the V segment lost 7 bases, leaving 5 bases of the junction unmatched. The CDR3 extends over 14 amino acids. The CDR3 reads CASIPTGGSYEQYF. The CDR3 DNA reads TGTGCCAGCATCCCAACAGGGGGCTCCTACGAGCAGTACTTC.

This rearrangement joins TRBV7-8 to TRBJ2-5, with TRBD2 matching 12 bases. The CDR3 contains 19 residues. CDR1 is SGHVS and CDR2 is FQNEAQ in the germline V gene. J was trimmed by 3 bases and V by 5 bases; bases with no gene match: 16. The CDR3 bases are TGTGCCAGCAGCCCAAATCTAGCGGGAGGGGCCCTAGTCAAAGAGACCCAGTACTTC. Translating gives CASSPNLAGGALVKETQYF.

CDR3 DNA: TGTGCCAGCAGCCAAGGACGGGAGGGGAATGAGCAGTTCTTC. Translated: CASSQGREGNEQFF. The chain employs TRBV3-1 and TRBJ2-1, with 8 bases matching TRBD2. Germline V CDR1 and CDR2: LGHDT, YNNKEL (reference sequence). The CDR3 consists of 14 residues. The V segment lost 1 base and the J segment 7 bases; nucleotides outside the gene matches: 3.

The rearrangement uses TRBV6-1 and TRBJ2-3; TRBD2 aligns across 9 bases. Trimming at V came to 2 bases and at J to 6 bases, leaving 6 bases not matched to a gene. The CDR3 sequence is 15 residues long. The germline CDR1 and CDR2 sequences are MNHNS and SASEGT. CDR3 region: CASSERSGRMDTQYF. CDR3 DNA sequence: TGTGCCAGCAGTGAAAGGAGCGGGAGGATGGATACGCAGTATTTT.

This sequence joins TRBV4-1 and TRBJ2-3; TRBD2 is a possible D gene (5 bases). Germline V gene sequence: CDR1 MGHRA, CDR2 YSYEKL. Trimming shortened V by 6 bases and J by 2 bases, and 18 bases separated the two germline ends. The CDR3 spans 16 residues. The CDR3, as DNA: TGCGCCAGCAGGGAAGAGGGTCTAGCCTTCACAGATACGCAGTATTTT. Translation gives CASREEGLAFTDTQYF.

The CDR3 region is CSAGTGGGYTEAFF. For the CDR3, the DNA is TGCAGTGCTGGGACAGGCGGAGGGTACACTGAAGCTTTCTTT. This chain links TRBV20-1 with TRBJ1-1; 8 bases are shared with TRBD1. Looked up from germline, CDR1 is DFQATT and CDR2 is SNEGSKA (reference sequence). The CDR3 contains 14 residues. V was pared by 5 bases and J by 3 bases, with 8 bases of the junction left unmatched.

The chain combines TRBV5-4 with TRBJ2-7, with D perhaps TRBD1 (5 bases). CDR1 and CDR2 from the germline V gene are SGHNT and YYREEE (reference sequence). With 6 bases removed from V and 3 bases from J, the gap between germline ends came to 13 bases. This CDR3 contains 13 residues. The CDR3 spells CASMGPPHYEQYF. CDR3 DNA sequence: TGTGCCAGCATGGGGCCTCCCCACTACGAGCAGTACTTC.

V gene TRBV13 combines with J gene TRBJ2-1; D gene uncertain. CDR3 length equals 13 residues. Between the trimmed V and J ends, which lost 4 bases and 1 base, there was a span of 5 bases. Germline V gene sequence: CDR1 PRHDT, CDR2 FYEKMQ (reference sequence). CDR3 region: CASSSWSYNEQFF. CDR3 DNA: TGTGCCAGCAGCTCCTGGTCCTACAATGAGCAGTTCTTC.

This chain uses TRBV14 with TRBJ2-1; D unresolved. The germline CDR1 and CDR2 sequences are SGHDN and FVKESK. The ends were cut back, 2 bases at V and 7 bases at J, with 9 bases in the middle. The CDR3 runs to 13 residues. Here the CDR3 reads CASSQRIINEQFF. The CDR3 DNA follows: TGTGCCAGCAGCCAACGCATTATTAATGAGCAGTTCTTC.

The chain combines TRBV4-1 with TRBJ2-1, with D perhaps assigned TRBD1 or TRBD2 (5 bases each). The germline CDR1 and CDR2 sequences are MGHRA and YSYEKL. V dropped 0 bases and J dropped 2 bases, with 8 bases sitting between them. The CDR3 has 15 amino acids. CDR3 sequence reads: CASSQERGPYNEQFF. The CDR3 nucleotides read TGCGCCAGCAGCCAAGAGAGGGGACCCTACAATGAGCAGTTCTTC.

The chain has TRBV9 and TRBJ1-2; 8 nucleotides align to TRBD1. From germline, CDR1 is SGDLS and CDR2 YYNGEE. The CDR3 length is 19 residues. V lost 2 bases, J lost 1 base, and 16 bases stayed unmatched. The CDR3 nucleotides are TGTGCCAGCAGCGTTTCCAGGGGGCGATCCCGAAACATTAACTATGGCTACACCTTC. This translates into CASSVSRGRSRNINYGYTF.

V gene TRBV5-1 combines with J gene TRBJ2-4; maybe TRBD2 (5 bases). Trimming cost V 4 bases and J 5 bases, with 19 bases left between them. CDR1 is SGHRS and CDR2 is YFSETQ in the germline V gene. The CDR3 is made up of 16 amino acids. In nucleotides, the CDR3 is TGCGCCAGCAGCCCATCACGGGGAGAGGCCCAAAACATTCAGTACTTC. It is translated as CASSPSRGEAQNIQYF.

V and J are TRBV27 and TRBJ1-5; D is unresolved. The ends were cut back, 5 bases at V and 5 bases at J, with 16 bases in the middle. Germline V gene data show CDR1 as MNHEY and CDR2 as SMNVEV (reference sequence). This CDR3 has 15 residues. In nucleotides, the CDR3 is TGTGCCAGCAGTCCCGGGTCCCGTGGATATCAGCCCCAGCATTTT. Translation gives CASSPGSRGYQPQHF.

The V and J genes are TRBV12-3 or TRBV12-4 and TRBJ2-2; no reliable D call. V was trimmed by 8 bases and J by 1 base, leaving 8 bases between them. The CDR3 length is 13 residues. This chain's CDR3 is CASPVLNTGELFF. CDR3 sequence (DNA): TGTGCCAGCCCCGTCTTGAACACCGGGGAGCTGTTTTTT.

The rearrangement uses TRBV5-1 and TRBJ2-3; no reliable D call. Germline-derived CDR1 and CDR2 are SGHRS and YFSETQ. The CDR3 has 18 amino acids. V lost 0 bases and J 0 bases, leaving 17 bases between the germline ends. CDR3 loop: CASSLEYAADTSTDTQYF. The DNA for the CDR3 is TGCGCCAGCAGCTTGGAATATGCGGCCGATACTAGCACAGATACGCAGTATTTT.

The genes are TRBV3-1 and TRBJ2-1; D possibly uses TRBD1 or TRBD2 (5 bases each). V shed 4 bases and J shed 4 bases, with 8 bases lying between them. The germline V gene has CDR1 LGHDT and CDR2 YNNKEL (reference sequence). This CDR3 is 13 amino acids long. CDR3 coding DNA: TGTGCCAGCAGCCGGGGCGGGTACAATGAGCAGTTCTTC. This codes for CASSRGGYNEQFF.

Concerning this clonotype itself: One end of the junction fails to match germline, which may point to a read error. This chain joins TRBV7-2 and TRBJ2-1, with 11 bases aligning to TRBD2. In germline, CDR1 is SGHTA, CDR2 FQGNSA. This CDR3 has 21 amino acids. CDR3 sequence reads: CASSLAPGGLADWDSYNEQFF. The CDR3 DNA sequence: TGTGCCAGCAGCCTAGCACCAGGGGGACTAGCGGATTGGGACTCCTACAATGAGCAGTTCTTC.

V and J are TRBV30 and TRBJ2-1; the D is unclear. Germline-derived CDR1 and CDR2 are GTSNPN and SVGIG (reference sequence). The V and J ends lost 0 bases and 5 bases respectively, with 8 bases between them. The CDR3 spans 13 residues. The CDR3 DNA follows: TGTGCCTGGAGTGTACTGTGGGACAATGAGCAGTTCTTC. It yields the protein CAWSVLWDNEQFF.

The chain uses TRBV5-6 and TRBJ2-4, with a possible D match to TRBD1 (5 bases). Germline CDR1 SGHDT, CDR2 YYEEEE. The V and J ends lost 5 bases and 0 bases respectively, with 21 bases between them. This CDR3 region has 18 residues. CDR3 nucleotide sequence: TGTGCCAGCAGTTCCATCACCGAGGCGACAGTAGCCAAAAACATTCAGTACTTC. This gives the protein CASSSITEATVAKNIQYF. Based on the CDR3 plus reference TRBV5-6 and TRBJ2-4, the full variable domain is DAGVTQSPTHLIKTRGQQVTLRCSPKSGHDTVSWYQQALGQGPQFIFQYYEEEERQRGNFPDRFSGHQFPNYSSELNVNALLLGDSALYLCASSSITEATVAKNIQYFGAGTRLSVL.

The chain carries TRBV5-1 and TRBJ2-1, with 10 bases that match TRBD2. Germline V CDR1 and CDR2: SGHRS, YFSETQ. J was trimmed by 0 bases and V by 4 bases; bases with no gene match: 13. The CDR3 contains 19 residues. CDR3 sequence: CASSQGLATLSYSYNEQFF. CDR3 bases: TGCGCCAGCAGCCAGGGACTAGCGACTCTTTCTTACTCCTACAATGAGCAGTTCTTC.

The chain joins TRBV27 to TRBJ2-1; 8 bases map to TRBD2. CDR1 MNHEY and CDR2 SMNVEV come from the germline V gene (reference sequence). The V segment lost 6 bases and the J segment 7 bases; nucleotides outside the gene matches: 11. The CDR3 has 15 amino acids. Here the CDR3 DNA reads TGTGCCAGCAGAGCCGGGACCGCGGGGGGAAATGAGCAGTTCTTC. It encodes CASRAGTAGGNEQFF.

The CDR3 is CSVEDDWGGQETQYF. The CDR3 DNA sequence: TGCAGCGTTGAAGATGATTGGGGAGGCCAAGAGACCCAGTACTTC. The genes are TRBV29-1 and TRBJ2-5; D is perhaps TRBD2 (6 bases). The CDR3 covers 15 residues. The germline gives CDR1 SQVTM, CDR2 ANQGSEA. Trimming removed 0 bases from V and 1 base from J, with 12 bases in between.

V usage is TRBV7-9 and J usage is TRBJ2-1; 8 positions agree with TRBD1. Germline CDR1 is SEHNR and CDR2 is FQNEAQ (reference sequence). V shed 6 bases, J shed 0 bases, and the junction held 7 bases outside the gene matches. The CDR3 length is 16 residues. Here the CDR3 DNA reads TGTGCCAGCAGACCCAGGACAGGGAGCTCCTACAATGAGCAGTTCTTC. Its protein product is CASRPRTGSSYNEQFF.

The genes are TRBV7-9 and TRBJ2-1; a possible D gene is TRBD1 (6 bases). Trimming stripped 2 bases from V and 4 bases from J, with 9 bases between. Per germline, CDR1 SEHNR and CDR2 FQNEAQ (reference sequence). The CDR3 is 14 residues long. Here the CDR3 DNA reads TGTGCCAGCAGCTTAACAGGGCCGTACAATGAGCAGTTCTTC. It is translated as CASSLTGPYNEQFF.